This is a list of T cell receptor beta chains from one sample in a study of T cells after yellow fever vaccination. Using its own MiXCR run on the 5' RACE reads, TCRdb lists one record per CDR3 protein. The sample shows about 120,000 distinct CDR3 sequences, nearly 15% of them seen only once. Sequencing used CD8+ T cells sorted from PBMCs, obtained 5 days after the yellow fever booster vaccination. The receptors were gathered from a man aged 18 to 29 who received the YFV17D yellow fever vaccine. Each CDR3 is given with its conserved first and last residue. The D gene is left open where the match is weak. Not all rows give a size; the values are once, few, many and, for expanded clones, a class.

few	.	TRBV4-3	TRBJ2-2	TGCGCCAGCAGCCCCACGGGGCCCACCGGGGAGCTGTTTTTT	CASSPTGPTGELFF
.	TRBD2	TRBV6-2/TRBV6-3	TRBJ2-5	TGTGCCAGCAGTTACTCCCCAGCGGGGGATATGGAGACCCAGTACTTC	CASSYSPAGDMETQYF
.	TRBD1	TRBV5-1	TRBJ1-1	TGCGCCAGCAGCTCGCGTGGGACAGCGAACACTGAAGCTTTCTTT	CASSSRGTANTEAFF
.	.	TRBV5-6	TRBJ2-7	TGTGCCAGCAGCCCCGGGCTAGGCTACGAGCAGTACTTC	CASSPGLGYEQYF
.	TRBD1	TRBV12-3/TRBV12-4	TRBJ2-7	TGTGCCAGCAGCCCAGGGGGGACAGGGACCTACGAGCAGTACTTC	CASSPGGTGTYEQYF
few	.	TRBV28	TRBJ1-1	TGTGCCAGCAGTTTAGTAATGAACACTGAAGCTTTCTTT	CASSLVMNTEAFF
.	.	TRBV7-2	TRBJ1-3	TGTGCCAGCAGCTTAGGGCTCTCTGGAAACACCATATATTTT	CASSLGLSGNTIYF
.	TRBD2	TRBV27	TRBJ2-3	TGTGCCAGCAGTCCCTCATTAGCGGGGGTTTTAACAGATACGCAGTATTTT	CASSPSLAGVLTDTQYF
.	.	TRBV7-2	TRBJ1-1	TGTGCCAGCCCCGAAGTTGGGTCTGAAGCTTTCTTT	CASPEVGSEAFF
.	TRBD1	TRBV6-5	TRBJ1-2	TGTGCCAGCAGTTACTCGACAGGGAACTATGGCTACACCTTC	CASSYSTGNYGYTF
few	.	TRBV20-1	TRBJ1-1	TGCAGTGCTAGAGATAGAGCGGGGATGAACACTGAAGCTTTCTTT	CSARDRAGMNTEAFF
.	TRBD1	TRBV7-8	TRBJ1-2	TGTGCCAGCAGCTTAGCGGGACAGGGGGCTAGGATCTATGGCTACACCTTC	CASSLAGQGARIYGYTF
many	.	TRBV4-3	TRBJ2-7	TGCGCCAGCAGCCAAGATCGAGCCGGACCCTACGAGCAGTACTTC	CASSQDRAGPYEQYF
.	TRBD2	TRBV6-5	TRBJ2-2	TGTGCCAGCAGCTCCACTTCAGCGGGGGCCCTGAACACCGGGGAGCTGTTTTTT	CASSSTSAGALNTGELFF
.	.	TRBV19	TRBJ1-1	TGTGCCAGTAGTATAAGCGGACCTCTGAACACTGAAGCTTTCTTT	CASSISGPLNTEAFF
few	.	TRBV7-9	TRBJ1-2	TGTGCCAGCAGCTCAGGGACTTACGATGGCTACACCTTC	CASSSGTYDGYTF
few	.	TRBV4-1	TRBJ1-1	TGCGCCAGCAGCCCCCCAGGGGTTATCGACACTGAAGCTTTCTTT	CASSPPGVIDTEAFF
few	.	TRBV7-9	TRBJ2-1	TGTGCCAGCACCCTCCTCGGAGAGCAGTTCTTC	CASTLLGEQFF
few	.	TRBV7-8	TRBJ2-2	TGTGCCAGCAGCTTATACGAAACCGGGGAGCTGTTTTTT	CASSLYETGELFF
few	TRBD2	TRBV19	TRBJ2-3	TGTGCCAGCTCTAGCGGGGGGTTAGATACGCAGTATTTT	CASSSGGLDTQYF
.	.	TRBV4-1	TRBJ2-2	TGCGCCAGCAGCCCCTCCACGGGAACCGGGGAGCTGTTTTTT	CASSPSTGTGELFF
few	.	TRBV7-9	TRBJ1-1	TGTGCCAGCAGCTTATCAGGGGTGACTGAAGCTTTCTTT	CASSLSGVTEAFF
many	.	TRBV5-6	TRBJ1-1	TGTGCCAGCAGCACCACTGGGCACACTGAAGCTTTCTTT	CASSTTGHTEAFF
.	.	TRBV27	TRBJ2-3	TGTGCCAGCAGTTTATCGGCGAGGGATACGCAGTATTTT	CASSLSARDTQYF
few	.	TRBV12-3/TRBV12-4	TRBJ1-1	TGTGCCAGCACCCTGGGGGGGGTGAACACTGAAGCTTTCTTT	CASTLGGVNTEAFF
few	.	TRBV20-1	TRBJ1-4	TGCAGTGCTAGAGATCGTTGGGGGACTAATGAAAAACTGTTTTTT	CSARDRWGTNEKLFF
.	TRBD1	TRBV3-1	TRBJ1-5	TGTGCCAGCAGCCGAGCAACGGGACAGCCCAGCAATCAGCCCCAGCATTTT	CASSRATGQPSNQPQHF
.	.	TRBV7-2	TRBJ1-5	TGTGCCAGCAGCCCCTTCCTAATGTGGAATCAGCCCCAGCATTTT	CASSPFLMWNQPQHF
few	.	TRBV12-3/TRBV12-4	TRBJ2-3	TGTGCCAGCAGTTTAGGTACGCAGTATTTT	CASSLGTQYF
.	.	TRBV12-3/TRBV12-4	TRBJ2-7	TGTGCCAGTTCCTTCGGGCAGCACCACGAGCAGTACTTC	CASSFGQHHEQYF
few	.	TRBV19	TRBJ1-2	TGTGCCAGTAGTCATGGGGGGAACTATGGCTACACCTTC	CASSHGGNYGYTF
few	TRBD2	TRBV10-2	TRBJ2-3	TGCGCCAGCAGTACTAGCGCTTCCACAGATACGCAGTATTTT	CASSTSASTDTQYF
.	.	TRBV7-2	TRBJ1-1	TGTGCCAGCAACCGGGGAGAGACTGAAGCTTTCTTT	CASNRGETEAFF
many	TRBD1	TRBV6-2/TRBV6-3	TRBJ2-1	TGTGCCAGCAGTCCGACAGGGTACAATGAGCAGTTCTTC	CASSPTGYNEQFF
.	.	TRBV7-9	TRBJ1-2	TGTGCCAGCAGCTTGTACCCAGCTAACTATGGCTACACCTTC	CASSLYPANYGYTF
few	.	TRBV27	TRBJ1-1	TGTGCCAGCAGTTTATTTCCGAACACTGAAGCTTTCTTT	CASSLFPNTEAFF
few	TRBD2	TRBV5-6	TRBJ2-4	TGTGCCAGCAGCCAGGGACTAGCGGGGGGGCCGTGGACCAAAAACATTCAGTACTTC	CASSQGLAGGPWTKNIQYF
.	TRBD1	TRBV6-2/TRBV6-3	TRBJ2-7	TGTGCCAGCAGTTACCCGATTGGGACAGGGGGAACCTACGAGCAGTACTTC	CASSYPIGTGGTYEQYF
few	.	TRBV11-2	TRBJ1-1	TGTGCCAGCAGCCCAACCCTGGGGAACACTGAAGCTTTCTTT	CASSPTLGNTEAFF
.	.	TRBV7-3	TRBJ2-3	TGTGCCAGCAGCTTATTCGCAACAGATACGCAGTATTTT	CASSLFATDTQYF
few	TRBD2	TRBV9	TRBJ2-3	TGTGCCAGCAGCGTAGACCCCTCCACGGGGGGGGAAGATACGCAGTATTTT	CASSVDPSTGGEDTQYF
.	TRBD1	TRBV11-2	TRBJ2-2	TGTGCCAGCAGCTTTTTCAGGGGGCATTCAACCGGGGAGCTGTTTTTT	CASSFFRGHSTGELFF
many	.	TRBV29-1	TRBJ2-1	TGCAGCGTTACCGGGACTTTCCCTCTTAGCTCCTACAATGAGCAGTTCTTC	CSVTGTFPLSSYNEQFF
few	TRBD2	TRBV12-5	TRBJ2-7	TGTGCTAGTGGCCGCCCCTCCAGCGGGGGTATCGACGAGCAGTACTTC	CASGRPSSGGIDEQYF
few	TRBD2	TRBV4-3	TRBJ2-3	TGCGCCAGCAGCCAAGATCCCAGCGGGGGCACAGATACGCAGTATTTT	CASSQDPSGGTDTQYF
few	TRBD1	TRBV4-3	TRBJ1-1	TGCGCCAGCAGCCAAGATTTCGGACAGGGGGACCTGAAAGCTTTCTTT	CASSQDFGQGDLKAFF
.	.	TRBV21-1	TRBJ1-5	TGTGCCAGCAGCAAGGGACAGAACCATCAGCCCCAGCATTTT	CASSKGQNHQPQHF
few	.	TRBV12-3/TRBV12-4	TRBJ1-2	TGTGCCAGCAACCCGGGACACGAAAACTATGGCTACACCTTC	CASNPGHENYGYTF
few	TRBD1	TRBV27	TRBJ2-3	TGTGCCAGCAGTCCAGGGACAGGGGTGGCAGATACGCAGTATTTT	CASSPGTGVADTQYF
few	.	TRBV25-1	TRBJ2-3	TGTGCCAGCGGGGACCCATACACAGATACGCAGTATTTT	CASGDPYTDTQYF
few	TRBD2	TRBV4-3	TRBJ2-2	TGCGCCAGCAGCCAATGGACTAGCGGGGGGAGGAACACCGGGGAGCTGTTTTTT	CASSQWTSGGRNTGELFF
few	.	TRBV11-2	TRBJ2-4	TGTGCCAGCAGCTTAGCACAGGACAGAAACATTCAGTACTTC	CASSLAQDRNIQYF
.	.	TRBV7-9	TRBJ2-5	TGTGCCAGCAGCTTACTCGATGAGACCCAGTACTTC	CASSLLDETQYF
.	.	TRBV7-9	TRBJ2-1	TGTGCCAGCAGCCCCCCAGGGAGCATAACCTACAATGAGCAGTTCTTC	CASSPPGSITYNEQFF